This T cell receptor beta chain derives from a study of shared clonotypes between healthy human individuals. Study results and caveats: Inspection by rarefaction showed sorted-subset sequencing to be incomplete despite large depth. Shared clonotypes across all four donors exceeded non-shared ones in generation probability.

Naive CD8 cells lacked CD45RO and underwent positive selection for CCR7, leaving out terminally differentiated effector memory CD45RA+ cells. Assay execution took place at the deep level. In the original workflow: Junction-only sequences without quality scores came from ImmunoSEQ, so filtering differed. The assay was immunoSEQ multiplex PCR, and TCRdb's table has in-frame clones only and misses some. The V and J calls and the clone size are those of that table, but D and trimming were determined from the DNA. The profile shows a few million clones, 90% to 95% of them singletons. Comments on this clone: Its antigen is unidentified.

The receptor comes from a man younger than 30 in good health. Some clones in this sample may be carry-over from other donors' samples. Material for sequencing was naive CD8+ T cells from PBMCs.

For the CDR3, the DNA is TGTGCCAGCAGTTACCCAGACAGGGGGCTCGCTGAAGCTTTCTTT. Translated: CASSYPDRGLAEAFF. This sequence joins TRBV6-6 and TRBJ1-1; 10 positions match TRBD1. The J segment lost 6 bases and the V segment lost 2 bases, leaving 6 bases of the junction unmatched. This CDR3 is built from 15 residues. The germline V gene encodes CDR1 MNHNY and CDR2 SVGAGI (reference sequence).